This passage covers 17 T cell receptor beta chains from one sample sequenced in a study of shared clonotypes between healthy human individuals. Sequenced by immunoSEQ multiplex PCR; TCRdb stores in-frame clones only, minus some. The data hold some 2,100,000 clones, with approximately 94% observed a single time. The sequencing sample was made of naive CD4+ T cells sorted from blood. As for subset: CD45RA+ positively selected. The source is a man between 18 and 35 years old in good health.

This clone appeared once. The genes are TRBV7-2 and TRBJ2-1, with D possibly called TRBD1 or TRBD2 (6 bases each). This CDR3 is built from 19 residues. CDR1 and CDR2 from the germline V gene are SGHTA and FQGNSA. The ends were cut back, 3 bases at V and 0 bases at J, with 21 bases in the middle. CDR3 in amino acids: CASSFPRGRGAPSYNEQFF. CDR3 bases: TGTGCCAGCAGCTTCCCTCGGGGGCGAGGAGCCCCCTCCTACAATGAGCAGTTCTTC. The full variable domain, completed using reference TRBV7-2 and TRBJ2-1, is GAGVSQSPSNKVTEKGKDVELRCDPISGHTALYWYRQSLGQGLEFLIYFQGNSAPDKSGLPSDRFSAERTGGSVSTLTIQRTQQEDSAVYLCASSFPRGRGAPSYNEQFFGPGTRLTVL.

CDR3 region: CASSRDRVGTGELFF. CDR3 in DNA: TGTGCCAGCAGCCGAGACAGGGTCGGTACCGGGGAGCTGTTTTTT. The chain is built from TRBV7-9 and TRBJ2-2; 7 bases line up with TRBD1. CDR1 and CDR2 (germline): SEHNR, FQNEAQ (reference sequence). The length of the CDR3 is 15 residues. After removal of 5 bases from V and 5 bases from J, the junction contained 8 bases not matched to a gene.

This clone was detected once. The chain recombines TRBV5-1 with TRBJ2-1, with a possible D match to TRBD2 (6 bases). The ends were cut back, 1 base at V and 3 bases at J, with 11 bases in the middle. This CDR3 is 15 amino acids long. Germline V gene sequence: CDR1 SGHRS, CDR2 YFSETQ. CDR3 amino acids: CASSLPGLHYNEQFF. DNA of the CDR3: TGCGCCAGCAGCTTGCCGGGACTCCACTACAATGAGCAGTTCTTC.

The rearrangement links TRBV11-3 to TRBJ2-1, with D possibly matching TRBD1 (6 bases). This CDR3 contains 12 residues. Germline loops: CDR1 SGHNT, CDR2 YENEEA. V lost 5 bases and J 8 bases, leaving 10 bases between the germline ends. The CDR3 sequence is CASSPQGYEQFF. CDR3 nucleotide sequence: TGTGCCAGCAGCCCCCAGGGGTATGAGCAGTTCTTC.

The CDR3 is CASSTDSHGEQYF. CDR3 nucleotides: TGTGCCAGCAGCACGGACAGCCACGGAGAGCAGTACTTC. V is TRBV7-2 and J is TRBJ2-7; a possible D gene is TRBD1 (6 bases). Germline CDR1 SGHTA, CDR2 FQGNSA. V was pared by 5 bases and J by 7 bases, with 15 bases between. CDR3 length equals 13 residues.

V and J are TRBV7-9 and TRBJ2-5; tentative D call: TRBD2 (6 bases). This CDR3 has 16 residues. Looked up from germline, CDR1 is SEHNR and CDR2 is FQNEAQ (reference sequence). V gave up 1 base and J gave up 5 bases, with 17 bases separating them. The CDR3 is CASSLGRAILGETQYF. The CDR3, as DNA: TGTGCCAGCAGCTTAGGGAGGGCGATACTAGGGGAGACCCAGTACTTC. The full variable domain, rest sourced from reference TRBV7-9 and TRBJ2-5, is DTGVSQNPRHKITKRGQNVTFRCDPISEHNRLYWYRQTLGQGPEFLTYFQNEAQLEKSRLLSDRFSAERPKGSFSTLEIQRTEQGDSAMYLCASSLGRAILGETQYFGPGTRLLVL.

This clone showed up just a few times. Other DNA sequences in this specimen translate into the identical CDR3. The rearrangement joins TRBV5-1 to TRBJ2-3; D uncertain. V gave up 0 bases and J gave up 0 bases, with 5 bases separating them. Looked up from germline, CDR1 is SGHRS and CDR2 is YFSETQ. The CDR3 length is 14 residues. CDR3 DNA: TGCGCCAGCAGCTTGGTACAGAGCACAGATACGCAGTATTTT. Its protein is CASSLVQSTDTQYF.

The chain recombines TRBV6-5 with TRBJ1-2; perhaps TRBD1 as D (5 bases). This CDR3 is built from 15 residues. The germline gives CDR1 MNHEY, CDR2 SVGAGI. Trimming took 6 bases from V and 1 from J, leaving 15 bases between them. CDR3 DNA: TGTGCCAGCAGACCTCCAGGGAACCTTAACTATGGCTACACCTTC. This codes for CASRPPGNLNYGYTF.

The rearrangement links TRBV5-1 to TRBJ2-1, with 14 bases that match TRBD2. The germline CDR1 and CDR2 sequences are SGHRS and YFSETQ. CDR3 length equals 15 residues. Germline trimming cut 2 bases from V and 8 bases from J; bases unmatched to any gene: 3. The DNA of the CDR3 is TGCGCCAGCAGCTTCGGACTAGCGGGGGGCGATGAGCAGTTCTTC. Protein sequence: CASSFGLAGGDEQFF.

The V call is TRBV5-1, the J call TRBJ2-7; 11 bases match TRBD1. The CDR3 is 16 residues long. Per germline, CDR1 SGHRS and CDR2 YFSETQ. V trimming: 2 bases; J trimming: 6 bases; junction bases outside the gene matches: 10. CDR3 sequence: CASSFILGTGGGEQYF. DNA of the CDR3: TGCGCCAGCAGCTTTATCCTCGGGACAGGGGGAGGCGAGCAGTACTTC.

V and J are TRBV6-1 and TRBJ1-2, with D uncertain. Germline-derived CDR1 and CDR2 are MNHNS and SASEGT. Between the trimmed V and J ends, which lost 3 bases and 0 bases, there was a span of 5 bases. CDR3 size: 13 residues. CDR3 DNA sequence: TGTGCCAGCAGTGATATAGCTAACTATGGCTACACCTTC. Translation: CASSDIANYGYTF.

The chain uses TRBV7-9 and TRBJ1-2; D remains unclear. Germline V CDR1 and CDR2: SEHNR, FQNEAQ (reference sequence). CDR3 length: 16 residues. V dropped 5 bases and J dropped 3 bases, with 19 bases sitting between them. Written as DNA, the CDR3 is TGTGCCAGCAGCCACCGGTATGGTGAGGGCGACTATGGCTACACCTTC. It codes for CASSHRYGEGDYGYTF.

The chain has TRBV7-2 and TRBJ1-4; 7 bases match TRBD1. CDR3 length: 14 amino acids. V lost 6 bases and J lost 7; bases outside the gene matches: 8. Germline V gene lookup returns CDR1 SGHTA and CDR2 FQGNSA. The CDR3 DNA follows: TGTGCCAGCAGACGACAGGGAGAAGGTGAAAAACTGTTTTTT. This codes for CASRRQGEGEKLFF.

The CDR3, as DNA: TGCGCCAGCAGCGCCGGGTCAATCTTTAACTATGGCTACACCTTC. The encoded protein is CASSAGSIFNYGYTF. This sequence joins TRBV5-1 and TRBJ1-2; D gene uncertain. Germline values: CDR1 SGHRS, CDR2 YFSETQ. The CDR3 totals 15 residues. Trimming took 4 bases from V and 1 from J, leaving 14 bases between them.

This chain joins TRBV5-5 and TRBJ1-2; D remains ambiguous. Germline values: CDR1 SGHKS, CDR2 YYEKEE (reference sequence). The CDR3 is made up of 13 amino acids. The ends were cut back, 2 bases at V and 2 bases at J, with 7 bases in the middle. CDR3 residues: CASSFQQNYGYTF. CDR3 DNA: TGTGCCAGCAGCTTTCAACAGAACTATGGCTACACCTTC.

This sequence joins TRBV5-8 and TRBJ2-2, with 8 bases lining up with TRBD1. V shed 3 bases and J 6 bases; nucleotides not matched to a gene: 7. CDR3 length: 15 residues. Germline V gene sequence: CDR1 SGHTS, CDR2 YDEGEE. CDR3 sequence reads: CASSSGQVSAGELFF. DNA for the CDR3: TGTGCCAGCAGCTCGGGACAGGTTTCAGCCGGGGAGCTGTTTTTT.

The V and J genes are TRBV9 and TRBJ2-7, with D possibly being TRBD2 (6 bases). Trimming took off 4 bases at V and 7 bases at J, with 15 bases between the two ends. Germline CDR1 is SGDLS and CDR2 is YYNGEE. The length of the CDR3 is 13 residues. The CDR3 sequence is CASSSWDSREQYF. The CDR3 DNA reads TGTGCCAGCAGCTCCTGGGACTCCCGAGAGCAGTACTTC.